This T cell receptor (beta chain) was documented in a study of T cell changes during pregnancy in multiple sclerosis. Assay used: immunoSEQ multiplex PCR; TCRdb lists only in-frame clones, some missing. This repertoire shows 70,000 to 100,000 clones, 90% to 95% found once; its top ten account for less than 2.5%. The germline V gene has CDR1 MDHEN and CDR2 SYDVKM. Trimming took 3 bases from V and 5 from J; bases not matched to a gene: 18. The CDR3 has 18 residues. The receptor was derived from a female donor with multiple sclerosis, enrolled in a pregnancy study. The J gene is TRBJ2-7, the V gene TRBV28; the match to TRBD2 covers 8 bases. Here the sequenced sample was peripheral blood, taken in the third trimester of pregnancy. The CDR3: CASSFPTPAGGSNHEQYF. The CDR3 region has the DNA TGTGCCAGCAGTTTTCCCACCCCTGCGGGGGGCTCTAATCACGAGCAGTACTTC.